This T cell receptor (beta chain) appears in the sequencing data of a study of cytomegalovirus exposure and HLA in healthy donors (dated by TCRdb to about 2017). In the study overall: According to an earlier analysis of 550 to 750 of the donors, some 170 million T cells yielded 117 million unique TCR beta sequences and more than 250 Gb of sequence data. An earlier analysis of around 580 of the donors used high-throughput TCR beta sequencing to judge whether each TCR beta V gene segment behaved as functional or pseudogenic. An early release covering 500 to 750 HLA-typed donors comprised roughly 300 gigabases of sequencing data and approximately 80 million unique TCR sequences. Alongside the repertoire data, information on donor age, sex, ethnicity and CMV serostatus was compiled. The aim of the study was to test whether cataloging public T cell receptors could identify signatures of past pathogen exposure. A later genetic analysis took genome-wide SNP genotypes for about three fifths of the 666 donors and used that subset as a discovery cohort. A separate validation cohort of 100 to 150 different subjects was used in addition to the 666-subject first cohort. A later analysis re-examined previously published TCR beta repertoires from roughly 650 donors and added high-resolution HLA genotyping to investigate patterns of TCR occurrence. In the later analysis, no new phenotypic data were used to find candidate immune exposures; instead, reliance was placed on TCR beta sequences and their occurrence across donors. Class I and class II HLA loci were covered by the typing at four-digit resolution. Among some 400 genotyped donors of the cohort, an average of about 220,000 unique TCR beta nucleotide sequences was sequenced per donor, of which about 20% were non-productive. Of the 398 genotyped donors, around 81% fell in the genetic ancestry cluster associated with self-reported Caucasian donors. To predict cytomegalovirus infection status, the study combined high-throughput TCR immunosequencing, statistical association of individual TCRs with disease status, and machine learning. Every repertoire in the discovery cohort had been generated on one and the same sequencing platform. Roughly five DR-DQ haplotypes were handled as single units for association and clustering because linkage in the cohort was strong. The study used immunosequencing to profile the T cell repertoires of approximately 650 subjects and linked those repertoires to cytomegalovirus serostatus. Typing coverage differed by locus: A, B, C, DRB1 and DQB1 were typed in roughly 629-630 donors, DQA1 in 522, DPA1 in 600 to 610, and DPB1 in 472. General conclusions and limits of the study: The classifier was reported to diagnose cytomegalovirus status with high specificity and sensitivity in both the original and validation cohorts. In an earlier analysis of about 600 of the donors, most TCR beta V segments appeared in productive rearrangements about 87% or about 30% of the time, broadly matching IMGT annotations. In the study, around 160 TCR beta chains were listed as associated with cytomegalovirus. Sequencing depth was assumed to be roughly uniform across donors in the presence/absence analyses, though that assumption may not hold. A further reported finding was that TCR beta sequences accurately predicted the HLA-A and HLA-B alleles for most subjects in the first cohort. A later analysis found that most CMV-associated TCR beta chains appeared HLA-restricted, with HLA associations seemingly driven largely by CMV exposure. V-gene and J-gene trimming of TCR beta chains was associated with a missense DCLRE1C variant in a later genetic analysis, and the association was replicated in an independent cohort. A later genetic analysis reported fewer N-insertions in productive TCRs among donors in an Asian-associated ancestry cluster than the roughly 620-donor mean. Assigning TCR associations to individual alleles was difficult when HLA alleles, especially DR and DQ, strongly co-occurred. Several of the top co-occurrence clusters appeared to be linked to parvovirus B19, influenza, CMV and Epstein-Barr virus, according to a later analysis. Most TCR sequences were observed very rarely across donors, whereas some public TCRs were present in many individuals. A cluster of highly shared sequence variants was judged likely to represent a technical artifact of the sequencing pipeline. In a later analysis, HLA-associated TCR beta chains showed more clonal expansion and lower generation probabilities than non-associated chains that were equally common. Some IMGT-functional V segments, including TRBV6-2 and TRBV6-3, could not be distinguished by the 87-base-pair reads and were therefore excluded. Because counts were too low, about 15 rarely observed V segments, including chromosome 9 orphons, were left out of the earlier analysis of 587 of the donors. Specific HLA alleles were associated with around 18,000 TCR beta sequences at a false discovery rate of 0.05 in a later analysis. Three of the identified cytomegalovirus-associated TCR beta chains were confirmed in vitro to be specific for cytomegalovirus antigens. Only TCR beta chains were sequenced in this cohort, and the absence of alpha or paired-chain data limited detectable features. The authors suggested that the approach could potentially be extended to other disease states and immunological phenotypes. For the cohort, immune exposure information was limited to CMV serostatus. In a later analysis, TCR association rates were found to vary across HLA loci, with the most associated TCRs seen for DRB1 alleles and the fewest for HLA-C alleles. Because HLA typing was unavailable for some donors at each locus, only the typed subset was used in association tests. Linkage disequilibrium might explain the correlated functional status among segregating V segments, but an unknown experimental factor could not be ruled out.

The germline V gene supplies CDR1 SGHTA and CDR2 FQGNSA. The CDR3 covers 13 residues, taking in both the cysteine and the phenylalanine. The DNA shown is the 39-base CDR3, in frame from base 1. The junction shows trimming of 8 bases on V and 2 bases on J, plus 10 bases between the germline ends. Details on this clone: The specificity of this receptor is unknown. There are no base qualities to consult, and no much larger clone falls within one base.

The cohort was made up of 500 to 800 healthy bone marrow donors. At the time of sampling, all cohort members were nominally healthy, though unrecorded immune exposures were likely present. The donor tested CMV seronegative and was one of the 352 seronegative cohort members. A peripheral blood sample was collected from each donor, and TCR beta sequencing was performed on peripheral blood mononuclear cells. The Qiagen DNeasy Blood Extraction Kit was used to extract genomic DNA from the blood cell samples. Libraries came from the immunoSEQ multiplex PCR assay. A mixture of 60 forward primers for TCR Vbeta segments and 13 reverse primers for TCR Jbeta segments was used in the multiplex PCR. The CDR3 region of rearranged TCR beta genes was amplified from genomic DNA by a multiplex PCR assay. Amplified TCR beta libraries were sequenced as 87-base-pair reads on the Illumina HiSeq System. On the authors' methods: A later analysis tallied around 82 million unique TCR beta chains across the approximately 670 repertoires, and roughly 11 million of those chains were shared by two or more donors. Raw reads were error-corrected and collapsed into unique sequences with a nearest-neighbor algorithm that merged closely related sequences to remove PCR and sequencing errors. CDR3 sequences were aligned to IMGT reference sequences to assign V, D and J gene segments. For a sequence to be retained, at least a six-nucleotide match to both a V gene segment and a J gene segment was required. A rearrangement counted as productive if the CDR3 had no stop codons and remained in frame with V and J, and every other rearrangement counted as non-productive. Following IMGT convention, CDR3 was defined as the stretch from the second conserved V-encoded cysteine up to the conserved J-encoded phenylalanine. Sequences without an unambiguous match to a single V gene segment were excluded from the earlier analysis of 450 to 650 of the donors. An earlier analysis of a few hundred of the donors classified V segments as functional when productive rearrangements were above 56.7% and as segregating when the standard deviation between donors was above 5%. To diagnose cytomegalovirus status from the catalog of TCR beta chain sequences, a statistical classification framework was built. In a later analysis, V and J genes were assigned by comparing TCR nucleotide sequences against IMGT/GENE-DB human TR gene sequences. The TCRdist pipeline was used in a later analysis to assign CDR3 sequences and most-parsimonious VDJ recombination scenarios. In a later analysis, each TCR beta chain was defined by its CDR3 amino acid sequence together with its V-gene family, and reads without a unique V-gene family were excluded. In a later analysis, some 600 highly shared, low-generation-probability nucleotide sequences were removed to address suspected cross-contamination and a sequencing artifact. In a later analysis, a clonal expansion index was calculated for each public chain from normalized within-repertoire ranks of inferred template counts. Generation probabilities in a later analysis came from a VDJ recombination model fitted to out-of-frame rearrangements, and those results were checked against IGoR. A later analysis scored TCR-TCR, TCR-HLA and TCR-CMV co-occurrence with hypergeometric tests, applying a repertoire-size bias correction to TCR pairs. To estimate false discovery rates, a later analysis permuted the HLA or CMV assignments 20 times. In a later analysis, co-occurring TCRs were grouped with DBSCAN, and TCRdist sequence similarity was added when clustering was performed within HLA-allele-positive subsets. For co-occurrence clustering, repertoires with fewer than 30,000 or more than 120,000 public chains were excluded, along with about five repertoires with anomalous nucleotide sharing. In its TCRdb copy, this immuneACCESS table keeps in-frame sequences only and misses some clones. Where compared with another copy, unresolved V genes explain less than half of these, and the others have no known cause. That table is the source of V, J and clone size, and D and trimming were worked out from the DNA. This sample holds roughly 140,000 clones; approximately 79% were observed only once. Together, the top ten hold 1.5% to 2% of the sample.

The receptor was derived from a woman younger than 45 in good health and CMV-seronegative. Sequencing used PBMCs. This sequence uses TRBV7-2 and TRBJ1-3; no D gene can be assigned with confidence. Read as DNA, the sequence is TGTGCCAGCGATAGCGGAGCTGGAAACACCATATATTTT. Translated, it reads CASDSGAGNTIYF.